The source of this T cell receptor beta chain is a study of cytomegalovirus exposure and HLA in healthy donors. Study conclusions and caveats: The sole available immune exposure information was CMV serostatus. In a later analysis, CMV-associated beta chains were mostly HLA-associated, it appeared.

Primers included in the PCR were 60 Vbeta and 13 Jbeta primers. The table came from immunoSEQ multiplex PCR; TCRdb's copy has only in-frame clones and leaves some out. There are roughly 86,000 clones in the sample; over 75% occur only once, and about 7% lies in the top ten. J lost 0 bases, V lost 7 bases, and 9 bases had no gene match. CDR3 length: 15 amino acids. Germline V gene data show CDR1 as SGHAT and CDR2 as FQNNGV. Regarding this clone: No antigen is known for it.

The sequence was obtained from a man in his forties or fifties in good health and CMV-seropositive. Material: PBMCs. The chain links TRBV11-2 to TRBJ2-7, with 7 positions matching TRBD1. The CDR3 sequence: CASTSLRGRSYEQYF. Written as DNA, the CDR3 is TGTGCCAGCACCTCACTAAGGGGGCGCTCCTACGAGCAGTACTTC.